This T cell receptor (beta chain) was captured in a study of blood T cell repertoires in COVID-19. Overall study: Specimens from acute and convalescent COVID-19 originated in the United States, Italy and Spain.

Generated by immunoSEQ multiplex PCR, the TCRdb table keeps only in-frame clones and is missing some. The table includes about 270,000 clones, 83% detected once. Trimming left V 6 bases short and J 4 bases short, with 16 bases between. Germline V gives CDR1 LNHDA, CDR2 SQIVND (reference sequence). The CDR3 loop spans 14 amino acids. This chain links TRBV19 with TRBJ2-7; a weak D match, TRBD1 (6 bases). The material sequenced was peripheral blood. The origin of this receptor is a woman aged 50 to 60 who had recovered from COVID-19. CDR3 DNA sequence: TGTGCCAGTAGCACCGTAGGGGGTACTTACGAGCAGTACTTC. It yields the protein CASSTVGGTYEQYF.